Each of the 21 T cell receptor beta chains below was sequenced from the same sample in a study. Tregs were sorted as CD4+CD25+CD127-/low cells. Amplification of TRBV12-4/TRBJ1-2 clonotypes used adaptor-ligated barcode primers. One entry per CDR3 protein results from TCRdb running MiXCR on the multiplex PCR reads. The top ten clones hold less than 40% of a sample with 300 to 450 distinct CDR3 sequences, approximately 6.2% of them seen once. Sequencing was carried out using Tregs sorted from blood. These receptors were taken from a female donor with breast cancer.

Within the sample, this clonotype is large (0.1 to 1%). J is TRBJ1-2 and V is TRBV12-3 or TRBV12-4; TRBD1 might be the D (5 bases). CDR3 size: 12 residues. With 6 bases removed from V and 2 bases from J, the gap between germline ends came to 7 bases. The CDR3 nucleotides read TGTGCCAGCAGGGGACGGAACTATGGCTACACCTTC. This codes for CASRGRNYGYTF.

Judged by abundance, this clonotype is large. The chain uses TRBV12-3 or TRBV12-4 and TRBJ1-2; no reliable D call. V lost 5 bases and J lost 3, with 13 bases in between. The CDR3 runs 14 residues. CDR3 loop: CASSPWTIDYGYTF. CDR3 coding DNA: TGTGCCAGCAGTCCCTGGACGATCGACTATGGCTACACCTTC.

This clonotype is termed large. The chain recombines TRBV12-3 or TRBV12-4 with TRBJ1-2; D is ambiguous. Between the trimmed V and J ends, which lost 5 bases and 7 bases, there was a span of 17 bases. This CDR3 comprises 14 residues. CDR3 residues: CASSLREVHSGYTF. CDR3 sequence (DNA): TGTGCCAGCAGTCTACGGGAAGTCCACTCTGGCTACACCTTC.

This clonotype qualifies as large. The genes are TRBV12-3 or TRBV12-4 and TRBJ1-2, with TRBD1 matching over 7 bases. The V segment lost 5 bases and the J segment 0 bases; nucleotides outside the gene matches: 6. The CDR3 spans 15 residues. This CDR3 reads CASSPQGQTNYGYTF. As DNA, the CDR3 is TGTGCCAGCAGTCCACAGGGACAGACTAACTATGGCTACACCTTC.

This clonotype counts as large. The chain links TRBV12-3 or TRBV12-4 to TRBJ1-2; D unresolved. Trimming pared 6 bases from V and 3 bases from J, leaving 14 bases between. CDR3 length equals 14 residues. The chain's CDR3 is CASRPTLHDYGYTF. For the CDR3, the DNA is TGTGCCAGCAGGCCAACCTTGCACGACTATGGCTACACCTTC.

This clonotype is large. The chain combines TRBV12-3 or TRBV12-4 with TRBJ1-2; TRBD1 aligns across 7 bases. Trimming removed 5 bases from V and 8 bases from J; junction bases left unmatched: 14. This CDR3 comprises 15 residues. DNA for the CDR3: TGTGCCAGCAGTGAGCGGGACAGCCTGACGGGAGGCTACACCTTC. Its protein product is CASSERDSLTGGYTF.

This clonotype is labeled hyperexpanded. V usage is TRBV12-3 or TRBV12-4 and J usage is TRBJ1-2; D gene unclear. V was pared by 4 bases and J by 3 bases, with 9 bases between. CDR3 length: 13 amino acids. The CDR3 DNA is TGTGCCAGCAGTTCAGGACTCTACTATGGCTACACCTTC. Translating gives CASSSGLYYGYTF.

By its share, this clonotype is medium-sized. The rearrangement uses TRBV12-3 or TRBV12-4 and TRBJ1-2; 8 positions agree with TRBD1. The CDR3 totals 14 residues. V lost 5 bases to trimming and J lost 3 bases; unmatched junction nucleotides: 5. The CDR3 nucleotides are TGTGCCAGCAGTCGGGACAGGTCGGACTATGGCTACACCTTC. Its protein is CASSRDRSDYGYTF.

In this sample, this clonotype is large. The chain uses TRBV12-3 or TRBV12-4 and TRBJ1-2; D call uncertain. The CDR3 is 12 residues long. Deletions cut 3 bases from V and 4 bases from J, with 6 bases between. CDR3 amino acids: CASSFQSYGYTF. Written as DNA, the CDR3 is TGTGCCAGCAGTTTCCAGTCCTATGGCTACACCTTC.

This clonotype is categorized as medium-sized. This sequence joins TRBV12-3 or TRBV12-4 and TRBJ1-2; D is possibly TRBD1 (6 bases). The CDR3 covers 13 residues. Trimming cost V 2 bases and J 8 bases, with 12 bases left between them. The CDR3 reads CASSLNRDSGYTF. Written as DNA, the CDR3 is TGTGCCAGCAGTTTAAACAGGGATTCGGGCTACACCTTC.

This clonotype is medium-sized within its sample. The CDR3 DNA is TGTGCCAGCAGACGTGACAGTTCCTATGGCTACACCTTC. Its protein is CASRRDSSYGYTF. The gene calls are TRBV12-3 or TRBV12-4 and TRBJ1-2, with D perhaps TRBD1 (5 bases). The CDR3 is 13 amino acids. The V and J ends lost 6 bases and 4 bases respectively, with 12 bases between them.

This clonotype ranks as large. The CDR3 sequence is CASNFGGSVRYTF. DNA of the CDR3: TGTGCCAGCAACTTTGGCGGAAGTGTAAGGTACACCTTC. The chain employs TRBV12-3 or TRBV12-4 and TRBJ1-2; D call uncertain. V was cut by 7 bases and J by 11 bases, with 20 bases left in between. The CDR3 loop spans 13 amino acids.

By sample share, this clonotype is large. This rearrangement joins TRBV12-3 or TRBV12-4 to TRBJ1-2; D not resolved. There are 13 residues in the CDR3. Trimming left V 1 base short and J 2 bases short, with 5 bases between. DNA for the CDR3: TGTGCCAGCAGTTTAGGCAGCAACTATGGCTACACCTTC. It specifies CASSLGSNYGYTF.

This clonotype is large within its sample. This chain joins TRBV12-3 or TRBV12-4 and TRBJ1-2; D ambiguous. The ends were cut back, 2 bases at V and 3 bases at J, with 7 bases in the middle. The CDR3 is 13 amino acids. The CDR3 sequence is CASSLQLDYGYTF. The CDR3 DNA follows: TGTGCCAGCAGTTTACAGCTAGACTATGGCTACACCTTC.

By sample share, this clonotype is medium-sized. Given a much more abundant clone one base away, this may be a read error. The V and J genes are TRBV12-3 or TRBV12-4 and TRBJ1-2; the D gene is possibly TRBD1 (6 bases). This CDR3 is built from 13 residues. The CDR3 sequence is CASSRTVNYSYTF. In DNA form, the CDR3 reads TGTGCCAGCAGTCGGACAGTGAACTATAGCTACACCTTC.

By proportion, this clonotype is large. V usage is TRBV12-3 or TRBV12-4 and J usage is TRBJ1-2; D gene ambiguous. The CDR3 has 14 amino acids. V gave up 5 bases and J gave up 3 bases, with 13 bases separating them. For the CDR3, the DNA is TGTGCCAGCAGTCTCACAGTACCAGACTATGGCTACACCTTC. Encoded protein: CASSLTVPDYGYTF.

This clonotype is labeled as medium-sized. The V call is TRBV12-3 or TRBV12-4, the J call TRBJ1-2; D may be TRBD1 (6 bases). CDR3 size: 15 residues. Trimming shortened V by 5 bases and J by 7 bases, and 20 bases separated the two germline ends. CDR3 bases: TGTGCCAGCAGTCCGGACAGCAACTATCGGAGTGGCTACACCTTC. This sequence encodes CASSPDSNYRSGYTF.

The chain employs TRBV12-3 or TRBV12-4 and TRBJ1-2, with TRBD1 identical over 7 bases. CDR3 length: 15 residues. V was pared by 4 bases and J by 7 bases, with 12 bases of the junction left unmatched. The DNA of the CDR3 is TGTGCCAGCAGTTCCACCGGACAGGCCTCCTTTGGCTACACCTTC. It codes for CASSSTGQASFGYTF.

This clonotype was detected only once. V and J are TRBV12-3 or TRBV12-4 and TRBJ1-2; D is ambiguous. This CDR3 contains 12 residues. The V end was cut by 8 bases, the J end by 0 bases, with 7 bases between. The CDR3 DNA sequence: TGTGCCAGCGCAGACACTAACTATGGCTACACCTTC. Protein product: CASADTNYGYTF.

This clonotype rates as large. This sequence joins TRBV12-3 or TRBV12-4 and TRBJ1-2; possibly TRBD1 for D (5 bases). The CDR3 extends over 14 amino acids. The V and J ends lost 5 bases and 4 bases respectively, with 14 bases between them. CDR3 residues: CASSVTADGYGYTF. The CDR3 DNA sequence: TGTGCCAGCAGTGTGACAGCGGACGGCTATGGCTACACCTTC.

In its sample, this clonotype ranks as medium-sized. CDR3 loop: CASSREDEDGYTF. DNA of the CDR3: TGTGCCAGCAGTCGAGAGGATGAGGATGGCTACACCTTC. The genes are TRBV12-3 or TRBV12-4 and TRBJ1-2; no clear D gene. This CDR3 has 13 residues. Trimming removed 5 bases at V and 6 bases at J, with 13 bases between.